This TCR beta chain was recovered during a study of regulatory T cells in long-lasting Graves disease. Building of the TCR beta libraries involved iRepertoire HTBI primers and Arm-PCR of CDR3 regions. In the original analysis: Samples jointly harbored about 65 TRBV and about 15 TRBJ segments. One entry per CDR3 protein results from TCRdb running MiXCR on the multiplex PCR reads. V and J calls and clone size were set by TCRdb, not the authors. The table includes roughly 400,000 distinct CDR3 sequences, roughly 20% detected once. As for this clonotype: Its specificity is not known.

The time point: persistent/refractory GD, antithyroid drugs over 5 years with positive TRAb. After RNA was extracted from PBMCs, the TCR library was made from it. Regarding the study as a whole: With persistent disease, TRBV28, TRBJ1-2 and TRBJ2-5 were the favored segments. Comparison showed that persistent patients shared more public clonotypes (about 2,700) than new patients (approximately 930).

From germline, CDR1 is SGDLS and CDR2 YYNGEE. The CDR3 is 14 residues long. V gave up 0 bases and J gave up 3 bases, with 6 bases separating them. The sequencing here drew on peripheral blood mononuclear cells (PBMCs), taken when the disease was refractory, from a patient treated with antithyroid drugs. The chain uses TRBV9 and TRBJ1-4, with D uncertain. The sequence was collected from a female donor with Graves disease. The CDR3: CASSVGGPNEKLFF. The DNA of the CDR3 is TGTGCCAGCAGCGTAGGAGGCCCTAATGAAAAACTGTTTTTT. The full variable domain, in which reference TRBV9 and TRBJ1-4 provide the parts outside the CDR3, is DSGVTQTPKHLITATGQRVTLRCSPRSGDLSVYWYQQSLDQGLQFLIQYYNGEERAKGNILERFSAQQFPDLHSELNLSSLELGDSALYFCASSVGGPNEKLFFGSGTQLSVL.